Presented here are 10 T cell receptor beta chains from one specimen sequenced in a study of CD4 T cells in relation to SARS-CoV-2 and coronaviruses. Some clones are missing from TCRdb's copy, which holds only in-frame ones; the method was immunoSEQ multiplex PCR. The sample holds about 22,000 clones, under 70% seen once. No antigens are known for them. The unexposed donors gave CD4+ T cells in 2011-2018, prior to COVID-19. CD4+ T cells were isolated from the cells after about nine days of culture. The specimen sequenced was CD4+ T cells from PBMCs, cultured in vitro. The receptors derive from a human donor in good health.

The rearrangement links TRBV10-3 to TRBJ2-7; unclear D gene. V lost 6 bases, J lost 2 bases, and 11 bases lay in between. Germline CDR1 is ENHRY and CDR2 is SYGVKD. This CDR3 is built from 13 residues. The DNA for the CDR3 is TGTGCCATCAGGGGTATCGACCCCTACGAGCAGTACTTC. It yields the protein CAIRGIDPYEQYF.

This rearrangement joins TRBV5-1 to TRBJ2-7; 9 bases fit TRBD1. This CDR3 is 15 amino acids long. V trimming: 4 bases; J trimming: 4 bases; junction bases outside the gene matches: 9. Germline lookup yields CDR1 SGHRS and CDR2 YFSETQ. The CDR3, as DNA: TGCGCCAGCAGCGCACCCGGGACAGGGAAATACGAGCAGTACTTC. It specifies CASSAPGTGKYEQYF.

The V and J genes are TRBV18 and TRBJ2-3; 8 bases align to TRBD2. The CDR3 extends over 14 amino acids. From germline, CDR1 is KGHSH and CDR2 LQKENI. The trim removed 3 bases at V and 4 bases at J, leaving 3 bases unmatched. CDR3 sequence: CASSPSGSSDTQYF. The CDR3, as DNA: TGTGCCAGCTCACCGAGCGGGAGCTCAGATACGCAGTATTTT.

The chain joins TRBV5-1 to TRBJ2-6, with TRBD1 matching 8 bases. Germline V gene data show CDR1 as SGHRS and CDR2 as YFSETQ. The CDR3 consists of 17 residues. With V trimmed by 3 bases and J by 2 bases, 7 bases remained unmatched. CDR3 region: CASSSGQGLAGANVLTF. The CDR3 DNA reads TGCGCCAGCAGCTCCGGACAGGGTCTAGCTGGGGCCAACGTCCTGACTTTC. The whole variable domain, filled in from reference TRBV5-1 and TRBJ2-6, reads KAGVTQTPRYLIKTRGQQVTLSCSPISGHRSVSWYQQTPGQGLQFLFEYFSETQRNKGNFPGRFSGRQFSNSRSEMNVSTLELGDSALYLCASSSGQGLAGANVLTFGAGSRLTVL.

CDR3 region: CASSLAQANRGYTF. DNA of the CDR3: TGTGCCAGCAGCTTGGCACAGGCTAACAGGGGCTACACCTTC. V gene TRBV7-8 combines with J gene TRBJ1-2; D possibly corresponds to TRBD1 (5 bases). This CDR3 comprises 14 residues. Germline V gene sequence: CDR1 SGHVS, CDR2 FQNEAQ. V was clipped by 3 bases and J by 8 bases, with 16 bases between them.

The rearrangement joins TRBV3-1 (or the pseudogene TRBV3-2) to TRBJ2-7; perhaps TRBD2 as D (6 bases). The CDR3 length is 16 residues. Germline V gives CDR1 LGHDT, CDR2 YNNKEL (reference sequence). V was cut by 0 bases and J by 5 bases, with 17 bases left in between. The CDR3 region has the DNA TGTGCCAGCAGCCAAGAGGGTCGGGGGAATGGAAACGAGCAGTACTTC. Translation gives CASSQEGRGNGNEQYF.

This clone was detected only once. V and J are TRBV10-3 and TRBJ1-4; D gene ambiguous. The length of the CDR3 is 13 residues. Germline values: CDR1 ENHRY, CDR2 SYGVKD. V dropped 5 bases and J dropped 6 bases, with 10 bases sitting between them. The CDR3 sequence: CAISNQVDEKLFF. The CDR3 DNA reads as TGTGCCATCAGTAACCAAGTGGATGAAAAACTGTTTTTT.

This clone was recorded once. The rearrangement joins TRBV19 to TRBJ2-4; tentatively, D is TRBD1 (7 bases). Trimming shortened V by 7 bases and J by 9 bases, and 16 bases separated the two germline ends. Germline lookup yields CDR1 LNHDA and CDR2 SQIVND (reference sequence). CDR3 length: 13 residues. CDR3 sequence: CASKRQGGSIQYF. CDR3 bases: TGTGCCAGTAAAAGGCAGGGGGGTAGCATTCAGTACTTC.

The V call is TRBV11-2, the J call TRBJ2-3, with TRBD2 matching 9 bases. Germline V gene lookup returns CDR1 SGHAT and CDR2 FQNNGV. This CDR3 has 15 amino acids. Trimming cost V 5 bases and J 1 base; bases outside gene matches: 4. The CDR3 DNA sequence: TGTGCCAGCAGCCCGGGACTAGCCCGCACAGATACGCAGTATTTT. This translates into CASSPGLARTDTQYF.

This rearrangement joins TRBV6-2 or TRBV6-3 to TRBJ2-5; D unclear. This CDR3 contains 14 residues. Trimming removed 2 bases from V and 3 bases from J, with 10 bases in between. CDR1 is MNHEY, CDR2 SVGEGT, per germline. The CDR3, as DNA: TGTGCCAGCAGTTACGCGAACTTTAAAGAGACCCAGTACTTC. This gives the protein CASSYANFKETQYF.